Given below is one T cell receptor beta chain in context. The antigen is undetermined. Germline V gene data show CDR1 as SQVTM and CDR2 as ANQGSEA. The CDR3 loop spans 16 amino acids. This specimen belongs to a study of blood T cells in healthy people across ages. The authors ran a second PCR of about 7 to 12 cycles using a sample-barcoded 5' primer and a J-beta primer mix. Each sample provided no less than 2.5 million CDR3-containing paired-end reads. TCRdb redid the calling of the 5' RACE reads with MiXCR, one entry per CDR3 protein. The table includes 1.6 million or so distinct CDR3 sequences, about 31% detected once. Study observations and caveats: From one million sequenced T cells, diversity estimates were lower bounds. Unknown CMV status may confound age-related changes in expanded clones. More naive CD4+ cells and higher diversity were found in long-lived than in aged donors.

The V call is TRBV29-1, the J call TRBJ2-5; TRBD2 might be the D (7 bases). The J call is uncertain, as TRBJ2-7 better fits the DNA end. Material for sequencing was blood. The source is a woman between 25 and 40 years old in good health. Written as DNA, the CDR3 is TGCAGCGTTGTATTTCTTATTGGGGGGGCAGCTTACGAGCAGTACTTC. Translation: CSVVFLIGGAAYEQYF.